Listed below are T cell receptor beta chains from one sample, sequenced in a study of shared clonotypes between healthy human individuals. Clones were read by immunoSEQ multiplex PCR, and TCRdb kept only the in-frame ones, dropping some. This repertoire shows 2 million or so clones, about 95% found once; its top ten account for 1% to 1.3%. What was sequenced was naive CD8+ T cells sorted from blood. These receptors originate from a man younger than 30 in good health. The CDR3 runs from the conserved cysteine through the conserved F or W. Each record gives: J gene, D gene, V gene, clone size, CDR3 protein, CDR3 DNA. The D gene is left open where the match is weak. Some rows mark clone size as missing; the rest say once, few, many or name a class of expanded clone.

j_call: TRBJ2-7
d_call: NA
v_call: TRBV5-6
clone_size: NA
cdr3_aa: CASSFQGNPYEQYF
cdr3_nt: TGTGCCAGCAGTTTTCAGGGGAATCCCTACGAGCAGTACTTC

j_call: TRBJ2-1
d_call: NA
v_call: TRBV10-1
clone_size: NA
cdr3_aa: CASSAILGDKTNEQFF
cdr3_nt: TGCGCCAGCAGTGCGATACTAGGAGATAAGACCAATGAGCAGTTCTTC

j_call: TRBJ2-7
d_call: NA
v_call: TRBV7-9
clone_size: once
cdr3_aa: CASSDLDYEQYF
cdr3_nt: TGTGCCAGCAGCGATTTGGACTACGAGCAGTACTTC

j_call: TRBJ1-1
d_call: NA
v_call: TRBV27
clone_size: NA
cdr3_aa: CASRGRTDMNTEAFF
cdr3_nt: TGTGCCAGCAGAGGGAGGACAGACATGAACACTGAAGCTTTCTTT

j_call: TRBJ2-1
d_call: TRBD1
v_call: TRBV2
clone_size: NA
cdr3_aa: CASPAGTGGPEQFF
cdr3_nt: TGTGCCAGCCCCGCCGGGACAGGGGGCCCTGAGCAGTTCTTC

j_call: TRBJ1-6
d_call: TRBD1
v_call: TRBV6-5
clone_size: once
cdr3_aa: CASSYSTGSNSPLHF
cdr3_nt: TGTGCCAGCAGTTACTCGACAGGGTCCAATTCACCCCTCCACTTT

j_call: TRBJ2-7
d_call: NA
v_call: TRBV7-9
clone_size: NA
cdr3_aa: CASSLGRTSSYEQYF
cdr3_nt: TGTGCCAGCAGCTTAGGACGCACGAGCTCCTACGAGCAGTACTTC

j_call: TRBJ2-1
d_call: TRBD2
v_call: TRBV27
clone_size: NA
cdr3_aa: CASSYAGGPNEQFF
cdr3_nt: TGTGCCAGCAGTTATGCGGGGGGGCCGAATGAGCAGTTCTTC

j_call: TRBJ2-7
d_call: NA
v_call: TRBV9
clone_size: NA
cdr3_aa: CASSLSGQGIAYEQYF
cdr3_nt: TGTGCCAGCAGCCTATCGGGGCAGGGGATCGCCTACGAGCAGTACTTC

j_call: TRBJ2-1
d_call: TRBD2
v_call: TRBV11-2
clone_size: NA
cdr3_aa: CASSEAGAYNEQFF
cdr3_nt: TGTGCCAGCAGCGAGGCGGGGGCCTACAATGAGCAGTTCTTC

j_call: TRBJ2-5
d_call: TRBD1
v_call: TRBV7-9
clone_size: NA
cdr3_aa: CASSLTQGAGETQYF
cdr3_nt: TGTGCCAGCAGCTTAACCCAGGGGGCCGGAGAGACCCAGTACTTC

j_call: TRBJ1-3
d_call: NA
v_call: TRBV11-2
clone_size: NA
cdr3_aa: CASSLVPGARFYTIYF
cdr3_nt: TGTGCCAGCAGCTTAGTTCCAGGGGCTAGGTTTTACACCATATATTTT

j_call: TRBJ1-2
d_call: NA
v_call: TRBV9
clone_size: NA
cdr3_aa: CASSVDALNGYTF
cdr3_nt: TGTGCCAGCAGCGTTGATGCGTTGAATGGCTACACCTTC

j_call: TRBJ1-1
d_call: TRBD1
v_call: TRBV6-5
clone_size: few
cdr3_aa: CASSYRTTGKGGEAFF
cdr3_nt: TGTGCCAGCAGTTACCGTACGACAGGGAAAGGGGGTGAAGCTTTCTTT

j_call: TRBJ2-1
d_call: NA
v_call: TRBV5-1
clone_size: NA
cdr3_aa: CASSLARGSFNEQFF
cdr3_nt: TGCGCCAGCAGCTTGGCCAGGGGAAGCTTCAATGAGCAGTTCTTC